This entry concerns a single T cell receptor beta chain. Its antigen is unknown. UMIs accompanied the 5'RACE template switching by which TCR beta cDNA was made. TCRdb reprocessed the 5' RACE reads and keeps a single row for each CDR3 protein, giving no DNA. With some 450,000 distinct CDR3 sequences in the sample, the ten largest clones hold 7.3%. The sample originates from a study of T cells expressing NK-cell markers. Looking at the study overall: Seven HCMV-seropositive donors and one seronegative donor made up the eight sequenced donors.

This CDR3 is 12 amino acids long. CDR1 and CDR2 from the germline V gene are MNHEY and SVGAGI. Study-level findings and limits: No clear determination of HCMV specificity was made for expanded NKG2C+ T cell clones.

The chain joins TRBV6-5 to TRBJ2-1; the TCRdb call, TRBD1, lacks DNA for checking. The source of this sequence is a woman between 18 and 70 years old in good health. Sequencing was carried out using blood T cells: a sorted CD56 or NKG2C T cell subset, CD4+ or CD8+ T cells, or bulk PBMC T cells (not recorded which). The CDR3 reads CASSQGPNEQFF.